Described below is a single T cell receptor (beta chain) sequence and its context. Repertoires were generated with immunoSEQ multiplex PCR, while TCRdb's copy carries only in-frame clones and drops some. The sample includes over 150,000 clones, 82% of them seen just once. The data are from a study of blood T cell repertoires in COVID-19. Study information: Samples came from the United States, Italy and Spain, spanning acute and convalescent COVID-19. Sample material is recorded as cDNA or gDNA derived from T cells, B-cell-depleted T cells, or PBMCs.

Germline V lookup: CDR1 KGHSH, CDR2 LQKENI. Trimming left V 4 bases short and J 8 bases short, with 9 bases between. CDR3 length equals 13 residues. The sequence was collected from a woman of 80 years or more with active or convalescent COVID-19. The rearrangement uses TRBV18 and TRBJ1-6, with no clear D. Specimen: peripheral blood. The CDR3 region has the DNA TGTGCCAGCTCACAACTGCTCGATTCACCCCTCCACTTT. Encoded protein: CASSQLLDSPLHF.